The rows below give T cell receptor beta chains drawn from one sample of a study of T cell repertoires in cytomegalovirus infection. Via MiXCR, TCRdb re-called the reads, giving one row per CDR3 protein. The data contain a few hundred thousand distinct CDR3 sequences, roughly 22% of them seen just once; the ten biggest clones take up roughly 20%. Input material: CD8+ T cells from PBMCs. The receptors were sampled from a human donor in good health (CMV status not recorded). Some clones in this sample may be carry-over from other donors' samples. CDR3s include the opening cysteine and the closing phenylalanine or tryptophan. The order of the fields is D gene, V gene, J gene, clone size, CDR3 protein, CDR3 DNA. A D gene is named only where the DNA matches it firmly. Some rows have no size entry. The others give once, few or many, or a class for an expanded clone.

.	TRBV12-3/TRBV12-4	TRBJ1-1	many	CASSFGGPTEAFF	TGTGCCAGCAGTTTTGGGGGGCCCACTGAAGCTTTCTTT
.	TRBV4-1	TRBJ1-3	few	CASSQPGTNSGNTIYF	TGCGCCAGCAGCCAACCCGGTACGAACAGCGGAAACACCATATATTTT
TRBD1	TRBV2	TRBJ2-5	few	CASISTRTGIKETQYF	TGTGCCAGCATCTCCACCCGGACAGGGATAAAGGAGACCCAGTACTTC
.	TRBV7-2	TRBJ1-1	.	CASSLDIWVDEAFF	TGTGCCAGCAGCTTAGATATCTGGGTTGATGAAGCTTTCTTT
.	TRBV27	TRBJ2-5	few	CASRPPGTRQETQYF	TGTGCCAGCAGGCCCCCCGGGACACGCCAAGAGACCCAGTACTTC
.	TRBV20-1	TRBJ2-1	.	CSPGRGQTNYNEQFF	TGCAGCCCCGGGAGAGGCCAAACTAATTACAATGAGCAGTTCTTC
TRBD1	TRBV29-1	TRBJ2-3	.	CSAVPGQGSDTQYF	TGCAGCGCAGTCCCGGGACAGGGATCAGATACGCAGTATTTT
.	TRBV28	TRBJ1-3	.	CASSWGAGNTIYF	TGTGCCAGCAGTTGGGGTGCTGGAAACACCATATATTTT
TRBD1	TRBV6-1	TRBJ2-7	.	CASTERDRGNEQYF	TGTGCCAGCACCGAACGGGACAGGGGGAATGAGCAGTACTTC
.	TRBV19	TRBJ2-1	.	CASNSGTHNEQFF	TGTGCCAGTAATTCCGGGACTCACAATGAGCAGTTCTTC
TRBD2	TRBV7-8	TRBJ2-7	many	CASSPLAGGLYEQYF	TGTGCCAGCAGCCCCTTGGCGGGGGGGCTCTACGAGCAGTACTTC
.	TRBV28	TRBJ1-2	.	CATQQGGGYGYTF	TGTGCCACCCAACAAGGGGGAGGCTATGGCTACACCTTC
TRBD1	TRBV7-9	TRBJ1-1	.	CASSLVSGGDTEAFF	TGTGCCAGCAGCTTAGTCTCAGGGGGGGACACTGAAGCTTTCTTT